A selection of T cell receptor beta chains follows, all from one sample in a study of blood T cell repertoires in COVID-19. The data were produced by immunoSEQ multiplex PCR, yet TCRdb's version contains in-frame clones alone and is incomplete. The sample shows 15,000 to 20,000 clones, 85% to 95% of them seen only once. Sequenced input: peripheral blood. The source is a human donor in a cohort sampled during active COVID-19. The CDR3 runs from the conserved cysteine through the conserved F or W.

cdr3_aa	j_call	v_call
CASSLSNPNNEQFF	TRBJ2-1	TRBV27
CSVEDGLAGEYNEQFF	TRBJ2-1	TRBV29-1
CASAQQGQFQETQYF	TRBJ2-5	TRBV19
CASSLVAGGPLETQYF	TRBJ2-5	TRBV7-6
CASSPRRGANTGELFF	TRBJ2-2	TRBV18
CAISEQGNTEAFF	TRBJ1-1	TRBV10-3
CASSQDRGDRGALYGYTF	TRBJ1-2	TRBV4-3
CASRGQGAGNYGYTF	TRBJ1-2	TRBV6-4
CASSQDTSYGYTF	TRBJ1-2	TRBV4-3
CASSLVSLQGAGANVLTF	TRBJ2-6	TRBV7-9
CASSRDIGYEQYF	TRBJ2-7	TRBV5-6
CASSYYRAGSRNTEAFF	TRBJ1-1	TRBV27
CAIGGLAGNIQYF	TRBJ2-4	TRBV10-3
CASSLPGRLNEQFF	TRBJ2-1	TRBV13
CASSHRKRQQETQYF	TRBJ2-5	TRBV3-1/TRBV3-2
CASSLGGPNQPQHF	TRBJ1-5	TRBV13
CARVGQKTNYGYTF	TRBJ1-2	TRBV6-5
CASSVVDGGAIGTGELFF	TRBJ2-2	TRBV9
CSASLYRSYNEQFF	TRBJ2-1	TRBV20-1
CASSLTGYYNSPLHF	TRBJ1-6	TRBV27
CASSEYPGGYTF	TRBJ1-2	TRBV25-1
CAWSVTRGIGEQFF	TRBJ2-1	TRBV30
CASTPYRDSEPPGELFF	TRBJ2-2	TRBV11-2
CASSPQGYGYGYTF	TRBJ1-2	TRBV5-6
CASSSSRGLDTQYF	TRBJ2-3	TRBV19
CASSLRTANEAFF	TRBJ1-1	TRBV13
CASTPTSGRNEQFF	TRBJ2-1	TRBV28
CASSGGLAGANEQFF	TRBJ2-1	TRBV2
CASSLTGLSTDTQYF	TRBJ2-3	TRBV5-4
CASRREIVNTEAFF	TRBJ1-1	TRBV5-5
CATSREGPTGKETQYF	TRBJ2-5	TRBV15
CASSVDPGQGVGGGYTF	TRBJ1-2	TRBV9
CASTHNGQGIYEQYF	TRBJ2-7	TRBV25-1
CASSLSRFGDSQETQYF	TRBJ2-5	TRBV11-2
CASSLSESQETQYF	TRBJ2-5	TRBV4-1
CASSTSVRGRNTDTQYF	TRBJ2-3	TRBV19
CASSQDRGVGTEAFF	TRBJ1-1	TRBV4-3
CATQEGNNQPQHF	TRBJ1-5	TRBV24-1
CASSFNREAFF	TRBJ1-1	TRBV12-3/TRBV12-4
CASKSSGTGIHETQYF	TRBJ2-5	TRBV5-1
CASSQDGGTASSYNSPLHF	TRBJ1-6	TRBV4-3
CASSSARGALETQYF	TRBJ2-5	TRBV11-2
CASLGQGGAEAEAFF	TRBJ1-1	TRBV7-9